Sequencing of this T cell receptor (beta chain) was carried out in a study of blood T cell repertoires in COVID-19. About the research overall: The United States, Italy and Spain supplied acute and convalescent COVID-19 samples. Sample material is recorded as cDNA or gDNA derived from T cells, B-cell-depleted T cells, or PBMCs.

The length of the CDR3 is 15 residues. From germline, CDR1 is MNHEY and CDR2 SVGEGT. Trimming took 2 bases from V and 1 from J, leaving 12 bases between them. Patients from Seattle were sampled longitudinally, starting during active infection. Per the authors' pipeline: By means of reference gene primer amplification, nucleated cell counts were estimated. Sequencing used immunoSEQ multiplex PCR; TCRdb keeps in-frame clones, though not all of them. V and J calls and clone size are as listed in that table; D and trimming were resolved from the DNA. Of approximately 290,000 clones in the sample, roughly nine tenths were seen once.

The chain carries TRBV6-2 or TRBV6-3 and TRBJ2-7; D is perhaps TRBD2 (6 bases). The TCR originated in a woman aged 25 to 39 with COVID-19, enrolled during active disease. Sequencing used peripheral blood. The CDR3 sequence: CASSYRAGSSYEQYF. The CDR3 DNA sequence: TGTGCCAGCAGTTACAGGGCGGGAAGTTCCTACGAGCAGTACTTC.